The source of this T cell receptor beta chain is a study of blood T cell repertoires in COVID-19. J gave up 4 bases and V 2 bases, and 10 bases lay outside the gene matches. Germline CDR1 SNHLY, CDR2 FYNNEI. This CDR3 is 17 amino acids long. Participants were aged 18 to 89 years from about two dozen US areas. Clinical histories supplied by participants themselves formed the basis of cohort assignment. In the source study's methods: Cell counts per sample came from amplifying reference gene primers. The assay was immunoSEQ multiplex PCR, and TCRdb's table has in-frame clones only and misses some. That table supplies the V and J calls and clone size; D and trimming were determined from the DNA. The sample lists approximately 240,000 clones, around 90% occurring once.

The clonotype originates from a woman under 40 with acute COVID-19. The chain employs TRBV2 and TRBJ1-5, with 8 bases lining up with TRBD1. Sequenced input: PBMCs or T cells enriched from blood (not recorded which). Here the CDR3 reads CASSERAGGAVNQPQHF. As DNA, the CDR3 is TGTGCCAGCAGTGAACGGGCAGGGGGCGCGGTAAATCAGCCCCAGCATTTT.